The 10 T cell receptor beta chains presented below share a single source sample, sequenced in a study of graft-versus-host responses after intestinal transplantation. No cognate antigen is known for these TCRs. Measured with immunoSEQ multiplex PCR; TCRdb has only the in-frame clones, and not every one. The sample shows under 25,000 clones, approximately 78% of them seen only once. This specimen was unstimulated CD8+ T cells sorted from spleen or lymph node cells, taken before transplant. The source of these receptors is a human donor who was the organ donor for an intestinal transplant.

This sequence joins TRBV15 and TRBJ2-7; no reliable D call. CDR1 and CDR2 from the germline V gene are LNHNV and YYDKDF (reference sequence). The V gene lost 5 bases and the J gene lost 3 bases, with 11 bases spanning the gap. The CDR3 runs 13 residues. CDR3 region: CATSFKDGYEQYF. The CDR3 DNA reads as TGTGCCACCAGCTTTAAGGATGGCTACGAGCAGTACTTC.

The chain carries TRBV30 and TRBJ2-3; 11 nucleotides align to TRBD2. Trimming removed 0 bases from V and 7 bases from J; junction bases left unmatched: 6. This CDR3 spans 15 amino acids. From germline, CDR1 is GTSNPN and CDR2 SVGIG (reference sequence). The CDR3 sequence: CAWSVLAGVGYTQYF. In DNA, the CDR3 is TGTGCCTGGAGTGTACTAGCGGGGGTGGGATATACGCAGTATTTT.

V and J are TRBV7-9 and TRBJ1-2, with D perhaps TRBD1 (6 bases). Per germline, CDR1 SEHNR and CDR2 FQNEAQ (reference sequence). The CDR3 sequence is 13 residues long. The V end was cut by 5 bases, the J end by 3 bases, with 10 bases between. Here the CDR3 reads CASSPDRDYGYTF. The CDR3 DNA reads as TGTGCCAGCAGCCCGGACAGAGACTATGGCTACACCTTC. Full variable domain (remainder filled in from reference TRBV7-9 and TRBJ1-2): DTGVSQNPRHKITKRGQNVTFRCDPISEHNRLYWYRQTLGQGPEFLTYFQNEAQLEKSRLLSDRFSAERPKGSFSTLEIQRTEQGDSAMYLCASSPDRDYGYTFGSGTRLTVV.

This chain joins TRBV11-2 and TRBJ2-6; possible D gene TRBD2, 6 bases. Germline assignment: CDR1 SGHAT and CDR2 FQNNGV. V was clipped by 7 bases and J by 0 bases, with 10 bases between them. The CDR3 contains 15 residues. The CDR3 protein is CASKMGGSGANVLTF. The CDR3 DNA reads TGTGCCAGCAAGATGGGAGGCTCTGGGGCCAACGTCCTGACTTTC.

The chain couples TRBV27 to TRBJ2-7, with 8 bases that match TRBD2. This CDR3 spans 14 amino acids. Germline V gene lookup returns CDR1 MNHEY and CDR2 SMNVEV (reference sequence). The trim removed 3 bases at V and 3 bases at J, leaving 4 bases unmatched. CDR3: CASSFSGALYEQYF. The CDR3 DNA sequence: TGTGCCAGCAGTTTTAGCGGGGCGCTCTACGAGCAGTACTTC.

This chain joins TRBV9 and TRBJ2-1, with D tentatively TRBD2 (5 bases). The germline V gene encodes CDR1 SGDLS and CDR2 YYNGEE. Trimming stripped 3 bases from V and 5 bases from J, with 12 bases between. This CDR3 has 14 residues. This CDR3 is CASSGRVSDNEQFF. The CDR3 nucleotides read TGTGCCAGCAGCGGGCGGGTATCTGACAATGAGCAGTTCTTC.

This sequence joins TRBV9 and TRBJ2-3; 10 nucleotides align to TRBD2. Looked up from germline, CDR1 is SGDLS and CDR2 is YYNGEE. This CDR3 is 15 amino acids long. The CDR3 loop is CASKPGLATGDTQYF. The CDR3 DNA follows: TGTGCATCGAAGCCGGGACTAGCGACGGGGGATACGCAGTATTTT.

The V call is TRBV4-1, the J call TRBJ2-3; a possible D gene is TRBD2 (5 bases). CDR1 and CDR2 (germline): MGHRA, YSYEKL. With 2 bases removed from V and 1 base from J, the gap between germline ends came to 10 bases. The CDR3 has 15 amino acids. The CDR3 DNA reads as TGCGCCAGCAGCCAAAGCGGATTCGGCACAGATACGCAGTATTTT. Translating it yields CASSQSGFGTDTQYF.

The J gene is TRBJ1-5, the V gene TRBV5-8; TRBD1 matches at 11 bases. The V and J ends lost 4 bases and 7 bases, in that order; junction bases with no gene match: 4. The germline V gene has CDR1 SGHTS and CDR2 YDEGEE. The length of the CDR3 is 14 residues. The chain's CDR3 is CASSIGTGGQPQHF. In DNA, the CDR3 is TGTGCCAGCAGCATTGGGACAGGGGGACAGCCCCAGCATTTT.

The chain recombines TRBV15 with TRBJ2-7; TRBD1 agrees at 7 bases. The CDR3 is 16 residues long. The ends lost 0 bases at V and 3 bases at J; junction bases unmatched: 8. Germline CDR1 is LNHNV and CDR2 is YYDKDF (reference sequence). This CDR3 reads CATSRERGQMGYEQYF. In nucleotides, the CDR3 is TGTGCCACCAGCAGAGAGAGGGGGCAAATGGGCTACGAGCAGTACTTC.